The 13 T cell receptor beta chains in this list originate from one sample, sequenced in a study of Ad26.COV2.S vaccination and SARS-CoV-2 variants. Treatment of the sample: 15 to 20 received Ad26.COV2.S at low or high dose, single or two shots; several received placebo; per-sample allocation not given. Samples came from day 63 after the first vaccine or placebo injection. The table came from immunoSEQ multiplex PCR; TCRdb's copy has only in-frame clones and leaves some out. In the table there are fewer than 400,000 clones, roughly nine tenths of which are singletons. Specimen: peripheral blood, collected in a trial of Ad26.COV2.S vaccine versus placebo. The receptor source for this set is a person aged 18-65 years who received the Ad26.COV2.S COVID-19 vaccine or a placebo.

This clone was seen only once. This sequence joins TRBV5-8 and TRBJ1-5; D gene uncertain. Trimming removed 6 bases from V and 2 bases from J, with 15 bases in between. This CDR3 contains 15 residues. The germline gives CDR1 SGHTS, CDR2 YDEGEE. CDR3 in DNA: TGTGCCAGCATGTCGGGAGGGCGAGGCAATCAGCCCCAGCATTTT. Translation gives CASMSGGRGNQPQHF. Together with reference TRBV5-8 and TRBJ1-5, the CDR3 gives the full variable domain: EAGVTQSPTHLIKTRGQQATLRCSPISGHTSVYWYQQALGLGLQFLLWYDEGEERNRGNFPPRFSGRQFPNYSSELNVNALELEDSALYLCASMSGGRGNQPQHFGDGTRLSIL.

The chain uses TRBV19 and TRBJ2-7, with 9 nucleotides matching TRBD1. Germline-derived CDR1 and CDR2 are LNHDA and SQIVND (reference sequence). Germline trimming cut 10 bases from V and 5 bases from J; bases unmatched to any gene: 12. The CDR3 is made up of 14 amino acids. CDR3: CATRPGQGIDEQYF. CDR3 in DNA: TGTGCCACCAGACCGGGACAGGGAATTGACGAGCAGTACTTC. The full variable domain, in which reference TRBV19 and TRBJ2-7 provide the parts outside the CDR3, is DGGITQSPKYLFRKEGQNVTLSCEQNLNHDAMYWYRQDPGQGLRLIYYSQIVNDFQKGDIAEGYSVSREKKESFPLTVTSAQKNPTAFYLCATRPGQGIDEQYFGPGTRLTVT.

This clone has only one observation. The rearrangement joins TRBV7-2 to TRBJ2-4, with a tentative D call TRBD2 (6 bases). Germline V lookup: CDR1 SGHTA, CDR2 FQGNSA. The CDR3 runs to 14 residues. Trimming took 5 bases from V and 8 from J, leaving 16 bases between them. This chain's CDR3 is CASSPGLAVDIQYF. The CDR3 coding sequence is TGTGCCAGCAGCCCGGGACTCGCGGTAGACATTCAGTACTTC. The variable domain in full, completed from reference TRBV7-2 and TRBJ2-4, reads GAGVSQSPSNKVTEKGKDVELRCDPISGHTALYWYRQSLGQGLEFLIYFQGNSAPDKSGLPSDRFSAERTGGSVSTLTIQRTQQEDSAVYLCASSPGLAVDIQYFGAGTRLSVL.

The rearrangement links TRBV7-9 to TRBJ2-1; TRBD1 matches 7 bases. CDR3 length: 15 amino acids. J lost 6 bases, V lost 5 bases, and 10 bases had no gene match. Germline V gene sequence: CDR1 SEHNR, CDR2 FQNEAQ (reference sequence). CDR3 in DNA: TGTGCCAGCAGCCCCAGGACAGGACTTACCAATGAGCAGTTCTTC. It translates to CASSPRTGLTNEQFF.

The chain employs TRBV7-8 and TRBJ1-2, with 7 bases fitting TRBD1. The ends lost 7 bases at V and 2 bases at J; junction bases unmatched: 7. CDR1 is SGHVS, CDR2 FQNEAQ, per germline. This CDR3 has 14 amino acids. The CDR3 loop is CASNLGGGNYGYTF. As DNA, the CDR3 is TGTGCCAGCAACCTAGGGGGCGGCAACTATGGCTACACCTTC.

The genes are TRBV12-3 or TRBV12-4 and TRBJ2-7; 7 bases are a match to TRBD2. The trim removed 7 bases at V and 4 bases at J, leaving 7 bases unmatched. The CDR3 has 13 amino acids. The CDR3: CASTRGDRYEQYF. The CDR3 bases are TGTGCCAGCACCCGGGGGGATCGATACGAGCAGTACTTC.

The chain combines TRBV6-5 with TRBJ1-1; D is unresolved. V was shortened by 0 bases and J by 7 bases, with 12 bases between the two germline ends. This CDR3 spans 14 amino acids. Germline V CDR1 and CDR2: MNHEY, SVGAGI. CDR3 nucleotide sequence: TGTGCCAGCAGTTACTCGATTCGGCGGGGTGAAGCTTTCTTT. It translates to CASSYSIRRGEAFF.

This clone was counted only a few times. CDR3 nucleotides: TGCGCCAGCAGTGGACTCTCCTACGAGCAGTACTTC. The encoded protein is CASSGLSYEQYF. The rearrangement links TRBV10-1 to TRBJ2-7; D uncertain. This CDR3 region has 12 residues. The V end lost 4 bases, the J end lost 0 bases, and 4 bases lay between the germline ends. Per germline, CDR1 WNHNN and CDR2 SYGVQD (reference sequence).

V and J are TRBV11-2 and TRBJ2-3; TRBD2 matches 15 bases. CDR1 and CDR2 from the germline V gene are SGHAT and FQNNGV. CDR3 length: 18 amino acids. The J segment lost 4 bases and the V segment lost 0 bases, leaving 5 bases of the junction unmatched. This CDR3 reads CASSLEGTSGGPADTQYF. As DNA, the CDR3 is TGTGCCAGCAGCTTAGAAGGGACTAGCGGGGGGCCCGCAGATACGCAGTATTTT.

CDR3 coding DNA: TGTGCCAGCAGTGAACAGGGGTATCAGCCCCAGCATTTT. This translates into CASSEQGYQPQHF. This sequence joins TRBV6-1 and TRBJ1-5, with D tentatively TRBD1 (6 bases). Trimming shortened V by 2 bases and J by 5 bases, and 7 bases separated the two germline ends. Per germline, CDR1 MNHNS and CDR2 SASEGT. The CDR3 covers 13 residues.

The rearrangement uses TRBV6-5 and TRBJ1-1; TRBD1 matches 8 bases. Looked up from germline, CDR1 is MNHEY and CDR2 is SVGAGI. J lost 0 bases, V lost 5 bases, and 5 bases had no gene match. The length of the CDR3 is 15 residues. CDR3 amino acids: CASSTGGNMNTEAFF. The DNA of the CDR3 is TGTGCCAGCAGTACAGGGGGAAACATGAACACTGAAGCTTTCTTT.

As DNA, the CDR3 is TGCGCCAGCAGCCAAGACCCCTCCGGGTTAACTAATGAAAAACTGTTTTTT. It encodes CASSQDPSGLTNEKLFF. The chain has TRBV4-1 and TRBJ1-4, with D unclear. Trimming stripped 0 bases from V and 1 base from J, with 12 bases between. Germline loops: CDR1 MGHRA, CDR2 YSYEKL. The CDR3 is 17 residues long.

The genes are TRBV9 and TRBJ1-2; 7 positions agree with TRBD1. The CDR3 totals 15 residues. Germline V gene sequence: CDR1 SGDLS, CDR2 YYNGEE. The ends lost 3 bases at V and 3 bases at J; junction bases unmatched: 8. CDR3 amino acids: CASSEGAGGDYGYTF. CDR3 nucleotides: TGTGCCAGCAGCGAGGGGGCTGGAGGTGACTATGGCTACACCTTC.